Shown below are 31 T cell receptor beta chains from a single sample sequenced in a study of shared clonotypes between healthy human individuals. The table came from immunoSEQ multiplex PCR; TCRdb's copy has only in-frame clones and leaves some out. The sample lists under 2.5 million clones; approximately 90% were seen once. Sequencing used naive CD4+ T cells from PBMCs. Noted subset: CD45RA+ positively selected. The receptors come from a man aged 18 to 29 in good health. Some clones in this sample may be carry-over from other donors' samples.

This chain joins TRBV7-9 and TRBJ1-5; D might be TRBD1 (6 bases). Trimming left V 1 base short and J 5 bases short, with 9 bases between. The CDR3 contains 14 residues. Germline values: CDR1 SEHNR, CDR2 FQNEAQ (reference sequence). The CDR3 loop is CASSLDSGDQPQHF. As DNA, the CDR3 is TGTGCCAGCAGCTTAGATTCAGGGGATCAGCCCCAGCATTTT.

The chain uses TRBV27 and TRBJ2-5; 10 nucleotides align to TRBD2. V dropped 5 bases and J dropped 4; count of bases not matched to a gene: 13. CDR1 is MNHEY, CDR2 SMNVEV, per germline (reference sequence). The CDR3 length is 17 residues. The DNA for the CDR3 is TGTGCCAGCAGTGTAACCGCCGCAGCGGGGGGGAGAGAGACCCAGTACTTC. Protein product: CASSVTAAAGGRETQYF.

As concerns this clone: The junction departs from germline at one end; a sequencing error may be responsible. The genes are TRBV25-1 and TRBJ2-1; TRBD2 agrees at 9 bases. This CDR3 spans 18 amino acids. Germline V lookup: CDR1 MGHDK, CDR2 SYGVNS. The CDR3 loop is CASSEGVWREGPYNGQFF. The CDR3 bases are TGTGCCAGCAGTGAAGGAGTTTGGCGGGAGGGCCCCTACAATGGGCAGTTCTTC.

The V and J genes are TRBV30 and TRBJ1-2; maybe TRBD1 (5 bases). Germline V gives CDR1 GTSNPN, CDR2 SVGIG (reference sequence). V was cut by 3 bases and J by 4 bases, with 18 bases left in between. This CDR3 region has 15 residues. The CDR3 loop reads CAWSGGASSSYGYTF. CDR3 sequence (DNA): TGTGCCTGGAGCGGCGGGGCCTCGAGCAGCTATGGCTACACCTTC.

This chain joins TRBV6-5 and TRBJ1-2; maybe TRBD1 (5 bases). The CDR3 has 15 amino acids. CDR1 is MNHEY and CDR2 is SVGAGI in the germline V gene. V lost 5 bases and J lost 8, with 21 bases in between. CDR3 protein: CASSTGGRVGGGYTF. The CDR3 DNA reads TGTGCCAGCAGTACGGGGGGAAGGGTTGGCGGCGGCTACACCTTC.

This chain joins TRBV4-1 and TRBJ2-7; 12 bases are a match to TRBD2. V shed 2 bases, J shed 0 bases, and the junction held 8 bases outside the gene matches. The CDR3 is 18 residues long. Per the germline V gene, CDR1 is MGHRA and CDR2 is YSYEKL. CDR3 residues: CASSQTRLAGGPSYEQYF. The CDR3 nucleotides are TGCGCCAGCAGCCAAACTCGCCTAGCGGGAGGGCCCTCCTACGAGCAGTACTTC.

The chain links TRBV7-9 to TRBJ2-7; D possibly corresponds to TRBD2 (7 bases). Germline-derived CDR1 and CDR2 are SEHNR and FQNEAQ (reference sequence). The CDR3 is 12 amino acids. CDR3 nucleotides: TGTGCCAGCAGCTTTTCGGGGGGCGCGTGGATGGTC. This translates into CASSFSGGAWMV.

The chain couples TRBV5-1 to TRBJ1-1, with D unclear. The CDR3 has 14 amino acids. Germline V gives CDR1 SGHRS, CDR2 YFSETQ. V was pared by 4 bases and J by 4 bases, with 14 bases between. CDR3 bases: TGCGCCAGCAGCGCCGTTTATCGGGGCACTGAAGCTTTCTTT. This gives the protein CASSAVYRGTEAFF.

The CDR3, as DNA: TGTGCCAGCAGACGGACAGGGCTTGGGGATAGCAATCAGCCCCAGCATTTT. Amino acid sequence: CASRRTGLGDSNQPQHF. The chain employs TRBV27 and TRBJ1-5; 8 bases map to TRBD1. This CDR3 contains 17 residues. Per germline, CDR1 MNHEY and CDR2 SMNVEV (reference sequence). V trimming: 6 bases; J trimming: 0 bases; junction bases outside the gene matches: 10.

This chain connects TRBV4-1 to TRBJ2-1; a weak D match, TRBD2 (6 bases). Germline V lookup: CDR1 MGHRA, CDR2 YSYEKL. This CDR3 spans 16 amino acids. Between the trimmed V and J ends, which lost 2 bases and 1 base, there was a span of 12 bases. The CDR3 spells CASSQPREKSYNEQFF. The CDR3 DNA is TGCGCCAGCAGCCAACCACGGGAGAAGTCCTACAATGAGCAGTTCTTC.

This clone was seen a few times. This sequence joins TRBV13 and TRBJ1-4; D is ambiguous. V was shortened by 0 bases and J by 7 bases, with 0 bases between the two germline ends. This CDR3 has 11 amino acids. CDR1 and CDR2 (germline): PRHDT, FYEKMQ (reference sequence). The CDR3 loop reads CASSLGEKLFF. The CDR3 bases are TGTGCCAGCAGCTTAGGTGAAAAACTGTTTTTT.

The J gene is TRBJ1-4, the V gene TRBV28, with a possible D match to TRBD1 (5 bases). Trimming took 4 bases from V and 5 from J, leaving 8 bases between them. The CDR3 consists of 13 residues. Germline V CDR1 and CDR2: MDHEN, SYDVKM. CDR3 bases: TGTGCCAGCAGTTGGTCAGGGAATGAAAAACTGTTTTTT. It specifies CASSWSGNEKLFF.

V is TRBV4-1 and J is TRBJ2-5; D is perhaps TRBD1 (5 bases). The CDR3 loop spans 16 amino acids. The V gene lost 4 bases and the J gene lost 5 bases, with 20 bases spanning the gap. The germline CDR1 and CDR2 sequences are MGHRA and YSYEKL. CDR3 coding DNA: TGCGCCAGCAGCCTCCAGCACCCCGCAGGGTGGGAGACCCAGTACTTC. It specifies CASSLQHPAGWETQYF.

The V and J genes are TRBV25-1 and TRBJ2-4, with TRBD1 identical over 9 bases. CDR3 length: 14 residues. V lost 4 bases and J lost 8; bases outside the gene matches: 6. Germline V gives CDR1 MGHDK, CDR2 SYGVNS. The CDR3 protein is CASSVGRTGDIQYF. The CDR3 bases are TGTGCCAGCAGTGTTGGTAGGACAGGGGACATTCAGTACTTC.

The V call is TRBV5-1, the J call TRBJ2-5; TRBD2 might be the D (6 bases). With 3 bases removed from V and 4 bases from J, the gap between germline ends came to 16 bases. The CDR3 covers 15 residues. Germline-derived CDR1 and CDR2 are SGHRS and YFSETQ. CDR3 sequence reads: CASSYGAVSGETQYF. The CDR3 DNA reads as TGCGCCAGCAGCTACGGTGCGGTTAGCGGAGAGACCCAGTACTTC. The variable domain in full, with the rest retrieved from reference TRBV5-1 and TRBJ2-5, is KAGVTQTPRYLIKTRGQQVTLSCSPISGHRSVSWYQQTPGQGLQFLFEYFSETQRNKGNFPGRFSGRQFSNSRSEMNVSTLELGDSALYLCASSYGAVSGETQYFGPGTRLLVL.

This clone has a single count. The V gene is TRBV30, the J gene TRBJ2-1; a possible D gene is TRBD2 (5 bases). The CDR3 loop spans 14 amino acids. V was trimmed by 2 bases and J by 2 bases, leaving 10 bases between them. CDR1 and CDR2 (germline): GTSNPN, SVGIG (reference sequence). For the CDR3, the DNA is TGTGCCTGGAGTTTCAAGGGAGCCTACAATGAGCAGTTCTTC. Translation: CAWSFKGAYNEQFF. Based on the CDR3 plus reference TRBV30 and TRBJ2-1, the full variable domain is SQTIHQWPATLVQPVGSPLSLECTVEGTSNPNLYWYRQAAGRGLQLLFYSVGIGQISSEVPQNLSASRPQDRQFILSSKKLLLSDSGFYLCAWSFKGAYNEQFFGPGTRLTVL.

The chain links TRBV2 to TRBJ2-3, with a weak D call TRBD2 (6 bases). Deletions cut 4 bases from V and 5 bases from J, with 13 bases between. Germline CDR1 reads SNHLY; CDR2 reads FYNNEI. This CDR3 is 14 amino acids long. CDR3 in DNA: TGTGCCAGCAGTGTTGGTCTAGCGATAGATACGCAGTATTTT. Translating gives CASSVGLAIDTQYF.

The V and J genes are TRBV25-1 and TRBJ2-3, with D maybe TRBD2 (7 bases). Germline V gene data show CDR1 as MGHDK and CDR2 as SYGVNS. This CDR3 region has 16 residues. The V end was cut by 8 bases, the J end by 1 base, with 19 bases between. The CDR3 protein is CASRLGGASGTDTQYF. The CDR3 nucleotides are TGTGCCAGCCGGCTGGGGGGGGCTAGCGGCACAGATACGCAGTATTTT.

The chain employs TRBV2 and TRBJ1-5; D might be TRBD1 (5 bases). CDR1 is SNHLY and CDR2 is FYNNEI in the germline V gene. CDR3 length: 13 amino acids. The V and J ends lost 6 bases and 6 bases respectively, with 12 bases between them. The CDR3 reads CASRVEGIQPQHF. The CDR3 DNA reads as TGTGCCAGCAGGGTGGAGGGGATTCAGCCCCAGCATTTT.

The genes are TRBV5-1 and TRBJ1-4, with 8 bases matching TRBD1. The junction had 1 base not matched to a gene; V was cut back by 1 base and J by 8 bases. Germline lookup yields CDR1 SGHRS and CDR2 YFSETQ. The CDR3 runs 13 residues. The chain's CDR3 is CASSLQGAEKLFF. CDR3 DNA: TGCGCCAGCAGCTTGCAGGGGGCCGAAAAACTGTTTTTT.

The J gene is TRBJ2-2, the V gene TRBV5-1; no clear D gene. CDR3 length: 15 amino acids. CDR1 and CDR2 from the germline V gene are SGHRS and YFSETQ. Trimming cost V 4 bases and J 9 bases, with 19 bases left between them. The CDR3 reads CASSSMAGTVRELFF. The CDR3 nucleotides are TGCGCCAGCAGCAGCATGGCAGGAACGGTCAGGGAGCTGTTTTTT.

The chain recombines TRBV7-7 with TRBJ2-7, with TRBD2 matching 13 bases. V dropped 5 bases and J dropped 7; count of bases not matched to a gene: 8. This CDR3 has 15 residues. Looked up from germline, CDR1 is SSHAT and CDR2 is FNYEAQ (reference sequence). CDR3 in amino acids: CASSAGLAGVNEQYF. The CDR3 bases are TGTGCCAGCAGCGCCGGACTAGCGGGAGTTAATGAGCAGTACTTC. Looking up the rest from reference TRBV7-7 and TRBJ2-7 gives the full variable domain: GAGVSQSPRYKVTKRGQDVTLRCDPISSHATLYWYQQALGQGPEFLTYFNYEAQPDKSGLPSDRFSAERPEGSISTLTIQRTEQRDSAMYRCASSAGLAGVNEQYFGPGTRLTVT.

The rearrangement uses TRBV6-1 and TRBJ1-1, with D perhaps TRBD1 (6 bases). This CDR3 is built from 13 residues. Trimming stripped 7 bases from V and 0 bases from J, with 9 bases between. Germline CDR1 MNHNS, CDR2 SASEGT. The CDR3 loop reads CASNGQMNTEAFF. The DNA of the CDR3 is TGTGCCAGCAACGGACAGATGAACACTGAAGCTTTCTTT.

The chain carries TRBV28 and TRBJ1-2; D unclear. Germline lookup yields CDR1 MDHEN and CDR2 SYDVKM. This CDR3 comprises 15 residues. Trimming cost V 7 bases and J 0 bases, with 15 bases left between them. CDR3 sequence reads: CASNSPRRTNYGYTF. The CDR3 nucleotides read TGTGCCAGCAATTCCCCCAGGAGGACTAACTATGGCTACACCTTC.

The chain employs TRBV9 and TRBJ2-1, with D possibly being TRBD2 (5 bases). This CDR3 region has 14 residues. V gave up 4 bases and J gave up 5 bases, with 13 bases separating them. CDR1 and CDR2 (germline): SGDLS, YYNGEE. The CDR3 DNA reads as TGTGCCAGCAGCCCGAGCGGCCAGAACAATGAGCAGTTCTTC. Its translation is CASSPSGQNNEQFF.

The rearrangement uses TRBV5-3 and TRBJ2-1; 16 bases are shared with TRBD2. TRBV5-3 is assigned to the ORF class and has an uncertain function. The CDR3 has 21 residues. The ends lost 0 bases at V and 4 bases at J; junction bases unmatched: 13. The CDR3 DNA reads TGTGCCAGAAGCTTGGAGGGTGGGACTAGCGGGAGGGCCGTAGATTACAATGAGCAGTTCTTC. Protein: CARSLEGGTSGRAVDYNEQFF.

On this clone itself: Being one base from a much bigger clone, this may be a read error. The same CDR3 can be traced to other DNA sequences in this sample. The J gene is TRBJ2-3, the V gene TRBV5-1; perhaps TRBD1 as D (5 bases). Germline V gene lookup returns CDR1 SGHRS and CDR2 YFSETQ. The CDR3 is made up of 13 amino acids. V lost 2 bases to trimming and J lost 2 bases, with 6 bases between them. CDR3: CASSFRDTDTQYF. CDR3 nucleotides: TGCGCCAGCAGCTTCAGGGACACAGATACGCAGTATTTT.

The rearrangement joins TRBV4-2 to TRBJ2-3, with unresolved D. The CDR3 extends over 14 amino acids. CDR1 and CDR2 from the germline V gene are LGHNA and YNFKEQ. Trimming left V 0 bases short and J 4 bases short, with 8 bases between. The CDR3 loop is CASSQDFSADTQYF. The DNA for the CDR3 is TGTGCCAGCAGCCAAGATTTTTCCGCAGATACGCAGTATTTT.

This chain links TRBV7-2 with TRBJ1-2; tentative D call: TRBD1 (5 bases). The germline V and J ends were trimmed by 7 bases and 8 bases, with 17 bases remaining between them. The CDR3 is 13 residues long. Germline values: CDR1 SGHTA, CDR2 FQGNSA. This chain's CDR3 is CASTPRGLDGYTF. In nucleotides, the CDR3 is TGTGCCAGCACCCCAAGGGGATTGGACGGCTACACCTTC.

CDR3 loop: CASSLLEGPRYEQYF. CDR3 sequence (DNA): TGTGCCAGCAGTCTCCTGGAGGGACCCCGGTACGAGCAGTACTTC. V and J are TRBV28 and TRBJ2-7; D is possibly TRBD2 (6 bases). The germline V and J ends were trimmed by 5 bases and 4 bases, with 18 bases remaining between them. The germline V gene has CDR1 MDHEN and CDR2 SYDVKM. The CDR3 runs 15 residues.

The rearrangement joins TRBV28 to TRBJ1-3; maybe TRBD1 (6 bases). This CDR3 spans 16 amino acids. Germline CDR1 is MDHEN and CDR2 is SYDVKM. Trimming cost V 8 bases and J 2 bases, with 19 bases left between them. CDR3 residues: CASGIQGILAGNTIYF. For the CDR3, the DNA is TGTGCCAGCGGTATTCAGGGGATTCTCGCTGGAAACACCATATATTTT.